One T cell receptor beta chain is described in this entry. Its target is not known. The CDR3 runs 15 residues. The germline V gene encodes CDR1 SGHRS and CDR2 YFSETQ. Trimming pared 0 bases from V and 2 bases from J, leaving 9 bases between. This sample is drawn from a study of cytomegalovirus exposure and HLA in healthy donors. Study-level findings and limits: Most TCR sequences were rare, but some public TCRs occurred in many donors. When a later analysis compared HLA-associated TCR beta chains with equally common others, the HLA-associated chains turned out to be more clonally expanded and to have lower generation probabilities. A previous analysis found most TCR beta V segments productive roughly 87% or roughly 30% of the time.

The PCR ran on 60 Vbeta and 13 Jbeta primers. Assay: immunoSEQ multiplex PCR; the TCRdb copy retains only in-frame clones and omits some. The table gives 150,000 to 200,000 clones; the top ten clones make up roughly 0.83% of it. The chain uses TRBV5-1 and TRBJ2-1; possibly TRBD1 for D (5 bases). The sequenced material came from PBMCs. The clonotype originates from a woman under 30 in good health and CMV-seropositive. The CDR3 reads CASSLGTRAYNEQFF. The CDR3 bases are TGCGCCAGCAGCTTGGGGACACGAGCCTACAATGAGCAGTTCTTC. The entire variable domain, with the rest obtained from reference TRBV5-1 and TRBJ2-1, is as follows: KAGVTQTPRYLIKTRGQQVTLSCSPISGHRSVSWYQQTPGQGLQFLFEYFSETQRNKGNFPGRFSGRQFSNSRSEMNVSTLELGDSALYLCASSLGTRAYNEQFFGPGTRLTVL.